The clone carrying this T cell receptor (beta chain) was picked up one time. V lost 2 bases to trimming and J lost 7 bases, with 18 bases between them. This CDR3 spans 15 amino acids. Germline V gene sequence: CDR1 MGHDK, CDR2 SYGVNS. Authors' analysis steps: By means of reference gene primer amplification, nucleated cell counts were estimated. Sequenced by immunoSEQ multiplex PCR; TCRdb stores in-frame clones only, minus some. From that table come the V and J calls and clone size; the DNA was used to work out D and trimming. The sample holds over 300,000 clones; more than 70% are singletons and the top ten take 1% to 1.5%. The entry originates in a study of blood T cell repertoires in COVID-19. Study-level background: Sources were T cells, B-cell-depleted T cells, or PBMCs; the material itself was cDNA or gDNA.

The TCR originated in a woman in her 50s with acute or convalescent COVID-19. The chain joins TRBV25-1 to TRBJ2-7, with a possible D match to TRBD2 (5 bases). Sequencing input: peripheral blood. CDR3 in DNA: TGTGCCAGCAGTGAACGGGGTCGGGCCGTGGGGGAGCAGTACTTC. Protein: CASSERGRAVGEQYF.